These 16 T cell receptor beta chains were all obtained from the same sample, sequenced in a study of T cell responses to AZD1222 COVID-19 vaccine. Data came from immunoSEQ multiplex PCR; TCRdb stores just in-frame clones and leaves some out. The table has around 92,000 clones, approximately 90% seen once; the top ten hold under 10%. The sample was peripheral blood, taken on day 0 of AZD1222 vaccination. The receptors stem from an adult in good health.

As regards this clone: The junction differs from germline at one of its ends, possibly a read error. The chain combines TRBV7-7 with TRBJ2-2; D remains ambiguous. CDR1 is SSHAT, CDR2 FNYEAQ, per germline (reference sequence). CDR3 length equals 12 residues. CDR3: CASRSSFGELFF. DNA of the CDR3: TGTGCTAGCAGGTCTAGTTTCGGGGAGCTGTTTTTT.

The chain uses TRBV9 and TRBJ2-1, with 13 bases that match TRBD2. V lost 4 bases and J lost 3; bases outside the gene matches: 7. Germline CDR1 SGDLS, CDR2 YYNGEE. The CDR3 totals 17 residues. The CDR3 coding sequence is TGTGCCAGCAGCTACCTATGGACTAGCGGGGGCTACAATGAGCAGTTCTTC. This gives the protein CASSYLWTSGGYNEQFF.

The CDR3 here is CASSLDGGPYEQYF. Here the CDR3 DNA reads TGTGCCAGCAGCTTGGATGGGGGACCCTACGAGCAGTACTTC. J is TRBJ2-7 and V is TRBV5-6; D may match TRBD1 or TRBD2 (5 bases each). CDR3 length: 14 residues. CDR1 is SGHDT, CDR2 YYEEEE, per germline. Trimming took off 0 bases at V and 2 bases at J, with 9 bases between the two ends. Based on the CDR3 plus reference TRBV5-6 and TRBJ2-7, the full variable domain is DAGVTQSPTHLIKTRGQQVTLRCSPKSGHDTVSWYQQALGQGPQFIFQYYEEEERQRGNFPDRFSGHQFPNYSSELNVNALLLGDSALYLCASSLDGGPYEQYFGPGTRLTVT.

This clone appeared a single time. V and J are TRBV7-9 and TRBJ1-2; D gene ambiguous. The CDR3 contains 13 residues. CDR1 and CDR2 (germline): SEHNR, FQNEAQ (reference sequence). V lost 5 bases to trimming and J lost 7 bases, with 14 bases between them. The CDR3 region is CASSPPPSGGYTF. In nucleotides, the CDR3 is TGTGCCAGCAGCCCCCCTCCTTCGGGTGGCTACACCTTC.

The chain recombines TRBV9 with TRBJ2-1, with 8 bases fitting TRBD2. This CDR3 has 15 residues. Germline values: CDR1 SGDLS, CDR2 YYNGEE. Trimming removed 6 bases from V and 2 bases from J; junction bases left unmatched: 7. As DNA, the CDR3 is TGTGCCAGCACCGAAGCGGGAGAGCCCTACAATGAGCAGTTCTTC. Encoded protein: CASTEAGEPYNEQFF.

The J gene is TRBJ1-2, the V gene TRBV6-4, with D hard to call. This CDR3 has 15 amino acids. Germline V lookup: CDR1 MRHNA, CDR2 SNTAGT. V shed 3 bases and J shed 4 bases, with 15 bases lying between them. The chain's CDR3 is CASSEQRGGGYGYTF. As DNA, the CDR3 is TGTGCCAGCAGTGAGCAAAGAGGCGGAGGCTATGGCTACACCTTC.

The gene calls are TRBV6-2 or TRBV6-3 and TRBJ2-5; D gene unclear. This CDR3 has 11 amino acids. Germline CDR1 is MNHEY and CDR2 is SVGEGT. Trimming stripped 2 bases from V and 5 bases from J, with 3 bases between. CDR3 amino acids: CASSYRETQYF. As DNA, the CDR3 is TGTGCCAGCAGTTACCGGGAGACCCAGTACTTC.

The chain is built from TRBV15 and TRBJ1-4; possible D gene TRBD1, 5 bases. There are 15 residues in the CDR3. V was pared by 1 base and J by 1 base, with 7 bases between. Germline V gene sequence: CDR1 LNHNV, CDR2 YYDKDF (reference sequence). This CDR3 reads CATSRVGGTNEKLFF. In DNA, the CDR3 is TGTGCCACCAGCAGAGTGGGGGGAACTAATGAAAAACTGTTTTTT.

The chain links TRBV4-1 to TRBJ2-2, with 9 bases fitting TRBD1. Germline V CDR1 and CDR2: MGHRA, YSYEKL. The CDR3 is 15 amino acids. With V trimmed by 4 bases and J by 4 bases, 4 bases remained unmatched. CDR3 residues: CASSRGQGLTGELFF. CDR3 DNA sequence: TGCGCCAGCAGCCGGGGACAGGGCCTCACCGGGGAGCTGTTTTTT.

The V and J genes are TRBV4-2 and TRBJ1-4; unclear D gene. The germline V gene encodes CDR1 LGHNA and CDR2 YNFKEQ. V lost 1 base, J lost 6 bases, and 12 bases lay in between. The CDR3 spans 15 residues. This CDR3 is CASSQGEEWDEKLFF. The DNA for the CDR3 is TGTGCCAGCAGCCAAGGGGAGGAATGGGATGAAAAACTGTTTTTT.

V is TRBV6-5 and J is TRBJ2-1; 12 nucleotides line up with TRBD2. J lost 7 bases, V lost 5 bases, and 6 bases had no gene match. The CDR3 totals 15 residues. Germline-derived CDR1 and CDR2 are MNHEY and SVGAGI. CDR3 nucleotide sequence: TGTGCCAGCAGTAGACTAGCGGGGGTCAGGAATGAGCAGTTCTTC. Protein sequence: CASSRLAGVRNEQFF.

The CDR3 region is CASSHPGRGGTEAFF. As DNA, the CDR3 is TGCGCCAGCAGCCATCCGGGCCGGGGGGGTACTGAAGCTTTCTTT. The chain is built from TRBV4-1 and TRBJ1-1; a weak D match, TRBD1 (5 bases). The germline CDR1 and CDR2 sequences are MGHRA and YSYEKL. This CDR3 contains 15 residues. V dropped 3 bases and J dropped 5 bases, with 16 bases sitting between them.

The chain uses TRBV4-1 and TRBJ2-7, with no clear D. V lost 5 bases, J lost 7 bases, and 21 bases lay in between. This CDR3 spans 15 amino acids. Germline V gene sequence: CDR1 MGHRA, CDR2 YSYEKL. CDR3 loop: CASSDVQARRWEQYF. The CDR3 DNA follows: TGCGCCAGCAGCGATGTGCAGGCCCGCCGGTGGGAGCAGTACTTC.

The chain combines TRBV28 with TRBJ1-2, with D unresolved. CDR3 length: 15 amino acids. V was cut by 6 bases and J by 2 bases, with 16 bases left in between. Germline V gene lookup returns CDR1 MDHEN and CDR2 SYDVKM. The CDR3 loop reads CASSPMSRRNYGYTF. In nucleotides, the CDR3 is TGTGCCAGCAGCCCAATGTCCCGACGGAACTATGGCTACACCTTC.

The chain is built from TRBV7-8 and TRBJ1-2; tentatively, D is TRBD1 (5 bases). Germline V gene sequence: CDR1 SGHVS, CDR2 FQNEAQ. V lost 5 bases to trimming and J lost 1 base, with 14 bases between them. CDR3 length: 15 residues. Written as DNA, the CDR3 is TGTGCCAGCAGCCGAGGCCAGGGTCATAACTATGGCTACACCTTC. Translating gives CASSRGQGHNYGYTF.

The chain couples TRBV29-1 to TRBJ1-2, with 7 bases fitting TRBD1. The CDR3 is 11 residues long. CDR1 and CDR2 from the germline V gene are SQVTM and ANQGSEA. V lost 7 bases, J lost 6 bases, and 5 bases stayed unmatched. Written as DNA, the CDR3 is TGCAGCGAACTAACAGGGGATGGCTACACCTTC. This sequence encodes CSELTGDGYTF. Supplemented by reference TRBV29-1 and TRBJ1-2, the full variable domain reads SAVISQKPSRDICQRGTSLTIQCQVDSQVTMMFWYRQQPGQSLTLIATANQGSEATYESGFVIDKFPISRPNLTFSTLTVSNMSPEDSSIYLCSELTGDGYTFGSGTRLTVV.